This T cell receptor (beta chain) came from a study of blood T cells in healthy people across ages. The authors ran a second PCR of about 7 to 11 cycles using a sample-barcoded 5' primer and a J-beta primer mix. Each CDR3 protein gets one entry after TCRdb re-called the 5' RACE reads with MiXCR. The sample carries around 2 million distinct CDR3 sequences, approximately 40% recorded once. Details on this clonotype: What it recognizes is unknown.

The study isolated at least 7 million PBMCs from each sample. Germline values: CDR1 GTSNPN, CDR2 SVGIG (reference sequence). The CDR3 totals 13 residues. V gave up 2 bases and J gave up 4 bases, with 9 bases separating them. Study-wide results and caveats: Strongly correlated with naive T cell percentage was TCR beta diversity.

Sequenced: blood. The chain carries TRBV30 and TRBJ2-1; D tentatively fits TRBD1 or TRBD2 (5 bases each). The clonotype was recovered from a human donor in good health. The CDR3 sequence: CAWSLGTYNEQFF. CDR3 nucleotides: TGTGCCTGGAGTTTGGGGACGTACAATGAGCAGTTCTTC.